This entry concerns a single T cell receptor beta chain. The sample comes from a study of T cell repertoires in cytomegalovirus infection. The CDR3 length is 12 residues. Trimming stripped 5 bases from V and 6 bases from J, with 10 bases between. TCRdb called the reads again in MiXCR, with one record for every CDR3 protein. The sample lists around 740,000 distinct CDR3 sequences; 35% were seen once. V gene TRBV12-3 or TRBV12-4 combines with J gene TRBJ1-1; D unclear. The source material was PBMCs. This TCR derives from a human donor in good health (CMV status not recorded). Some clones in this sample may be carry-over from other donors' samples. The DNA of the CDR3 is TGTGCCAGCAGTCCAGGAGGGTCTGAAGCTTTCTTT. The encoded protein is CASSPGGSEAFF.